These T cell receptor beta chains were read from a single sample in a study of blood T cell repertoires in COVID-19. Clones were sequenced by immunoSEQ multiplex PCR, and TCRdb holds only the in-frame ones, with some missing. Counted here are fewer than 200,000 clones, approximately 80% occurring once; the ten biggest clones make up 7% to 10%. Specimen: peripheral blood. All receptors derive from a man aged 55-75 years with acute or convalescent COVID-19. Each CDR3 is given with its conserved first and last residue. The D gene is left open where the match is weak. Where a row states a size, it is once, few, many or the class of an expanded clone; other rows omit it.

clone size: .
V gene: TRBV4-1
D gene: TRBD2
J gene: TRBJ2-3
CDR3 protein: CASSLRLAVTDTQYF
CDR3 DNA: TGCGCCAGCAGCCTTCGACTAGCGGTCACAGATACGCAGTATTTT

clone size: .
V gene: TRBV30
D gene: .
J gene: TRBJ1-2
CDR3 protein: CAWSAGAGAYGYTF
CDR3 DNA: TGTGCCTGGAGTGCCGGGGCAGGGGCCTATGGCTACACCTTC

clone size: .
V gene: TRBV19
D gene: TRBD1
J gene: TRBJ2-3
CDR3 protein: CASSDRQGSTQYF
CDR3 DNA: TGTGCCAGTAGTGACCGACAGGGGTCTACGCAGTATTTT

clone size: .
V gene: TRBV18
D gene: .
J gene: TRBJ1-2
CDR3 protein: CASSPRPGDGYTF
CDR3 DNA: TGTGCCAGCTCACCACGGCCGGGGGATGGCTACACCTTC

clone size: .
V gene: TRBV7-2
D gene: .
J gene: TRBJ1-2
CDR3 protein: CASSFAGNYGYTF
CDR3 DNA: TGTGCCAGCAGCTTTGCAGGGAACTATGGCTACACCTTC

clone size: many
V gene: TRBV25-1
D gene: .
J gene: TRBJ1-6
CDR3 protein: CAGGVAGRTPLHF
CDR3 DNA: TGTGCCGGGGGGGTGGCAGGGAGAACACCCCTCCACTTT

clone size: .
V gene: TRBV11-2
D gene: .
J gene: TRBJ1-2
CDR3 protein: CASSLDYKGDGYTF
CDR3 DNA: TGTGCCAGCAGCTTAGATTATAAGGGGGACGGCTACACCTTC

clone size: .
V gene: TRBV7-9
D gene: TRBD2
J gene: TRBJ2-7
CDR3 protein: CASSLASGGYSYEQYF
CDR3 DNA: TGTGCCAGCAGCTTAGCTAGCGGGGGCTACTCCTACGAGCAGTACTTC

clone size: once
V gene: TRBV6-5
D gene: .
J gene: TRBJ2-3
CDR3 protein: CASSYADSSTDTQYF
CDR3 DNA: TGTGCCAGCAGTTACGCGGACAGCTCCACAGATACGCAGTATTTT

clone size: .
V gene: TRBV30
D gene: TRBD2
J gene: TRBJ2-1
CDR3 protein: CAWSWPSGGIDEQFF
CDR3 DNA: TGTGCCTGGAGTTGGCCTAGCGGGGGGATTGATGAGCAGTTCTTC

clone size: .
V gene: TRBV27
D gene: TRBD1
J gene: TRBJ2-4
CDR3 protein: CASSPTGAKNIQYF
CDR3 DNA: TGTGCCAGCAGTCCGACAGGGGCCAAAAACATTCAGTACTTC

clone size: .
V gene: TRBV19
D gene: .
J gene: TRBJ2-5
CDR3 protein: CASSVGLALETQYF
CDR3 DNA: TGTGCCAGTAGTGTGGGTCTAGCGCTCGAGACCCAGTACTTC

clone size: .
V gene: TRBV5-1
D gene: TRBD1
J gene: TRBJ2-1
CDR3 protein: CASRQTGGDYNEQFF
CDR3 DNA: TGCGCCAGCAGGCAGACAGGGGGAGATTACAATGAGCAGTTCTTC

clone size: .
V gene: TRBV9
D gene: .
J gene: TRBJ1-2
CDR3 protein: CASSAPLDSTANYGYTF
CDR3 DNA: TGTGCCAGCAGCGCTCCCCTGGACAGTACAGCTAACTATGGCTACACCTTC

clone size: .
V gene: TRBV5-4
D gene: TRBD2
J gene: TRBJ2-3
CDR3 protein: CASSLAGVGTDTQYF
CDR3 DNA: TGTGCCAGCAGCTTAGCGGGGGTAGGCACAGATACGCAGTATTTT

clone size: many
V gene: TRBV7-6
D gene: TRBD1
J gene: TRBJ2-7
CDR3 protein: CASSLAKDRFYEQYF
CDR3 DNA: TGTGCCAGCAGCCTGGCCAAGGACAGGTTCTACGAGCAGTACTTC

clone size: .
V gene: TRBV4-2
D gene: TRBD1
J gene: TRBJ1-5
CDR3 protein: CASSRGTGNQPQHF
CDR3 DNA: TGTGCCAGCAGCCGCGGGACAGGCAATCAGCCCCAGCATTTT

clone size: .
V gene: TRBV27
D gene: .
J gene: TRBJ1-3
CDR3 protein: CASSLTVTHSGNTIYF
CDR3 DNA: TGTGCCAGCAGTTTGACAGTTACTCACTCTGGAAACACCATATATTTT

clone size: .
V gene: TRBV19
D gene: TRBD1
J gene: TRBJ1-1
CDR3 protein: CASSTPPTGRSTEAFF
CDR3 DNA: TGTGCCAGTAGTACTCCCCCGACAGGGAGGTCCACTGAAGCTTTCTTT

clone size: .
V gene: TRBV5-6
D gene: TRBD1
J gene: TRBJ2-4
CDR3 protein: CASSWSRDRRTLAKNIQYF
CDR3 DNA: TGTGCCAGCAGCTGGTCCCGGGACAGGAGAACTCTAGCCAAAAACATTCAGTACTTC

clone size: .
V gene: TRBV7-2
D gene: .
J gene: TRBJ2-5
CDR3 protein: CASSLAQGQQETQYF
CDR3 DNA: TGTGCCAGCAGCTTAGCACAGGGACAACAAGAGACCCAGTACTTC

clone size: .
V gene: TRBV28
D gene: .
J gene: TRBJ1-2
CDR3 protein: CASSFSFSDYGYTF
CDR3 DNA: TGTGCCAGCAGTTTTAGCTTTTCAGACTATGGCTACACCTTC

clone size: .
V gene: TRBV4-3
D gene: .
J gene: TRBJ2-3
CDR3 protein: CASGGGVGVTDTQYF
CDR3 DNA: TGCGCCAGCGGAGGCGGGGTGGGAGTCACAGATACGCAGTATTTT

clone size: .
V gene: TRBV13
D gene: TRBD1
J gene: TRBJ2-3
CDR3 protein: CASSLESWGQSTDTQYF
CDR3 DNA: TGTGCCAGCAGCTTAGAGTCGTGGGGACAGAGCACAGATACGCAGTATTTT

clone size: .
V gene: TRBV6-1
D gene: .
J gene: TRBJ1-3
CDR3 protein: CASSEVGQGGNTIYF
CDR3 DNA: TGTGCCAGCAGTGAAGTGGGCCAGGGAGGGAACACCATATATTTT

clone size: .
V gene: TRBV27
D gene: .
J gene: TRBJ1-5
CDR3 protein: CASSLGADQPQHF
CDR3 DNA: TGTGCCAGCAGTTTAGGTGCGGATCAGCCCCAGCATTTT

clone size: .
V gene: TRBV6-5
D gene: TRBD1
J gene: TRBJ1-2
CDR3 protein: CASSSAGTGGRYGYTF
CDR3 DNA: TGTGCCAGCAGTTCCGCCGGGACAGGGGGCCGCTATGGCTACACCTTC

clone size: .
V gene: TRBV7-2
D gene: .
J gene: TRBJ1-1
CDR3 protein: CASSLPSYRRGEMNTEAFF
CDR3 DNA: TGTGCCAGCAGCTTACCGAGCTACAGGCGGGGGGAAATGAACACTGAAGCTTTCTTT

clone size: .
V gene: TRBV6-5
D gene: .
J gene: TRBJ2-7
CDR3 protein: CASRRSRGPGNEQYF
CDR3 DNA: TGTGCCAGCCGAAGATCCAGAGGCCCGGGGAACGAGCAGTACTTC

clone size: .
V gene: TRBV7-2
D gene: .
J gene: TRBJ2-7
CDR3 protein: CASSLRVQASGEQYF
CDR3 DNA: TGTGCCAGCAGCTTACGGGTACAGGCTTCGGGCGAGCAGTACTTC

clone size: .
V gene: TRBV30
D gene: .
J gene: TRBJ1-5
CDR3 protein: CAWSQGPYQPQHF
CDR3 DNA: TGTGCCTGGAGCCAGGGTCCCTATCAGCCCCAGCATTTT

clone size: .
V gene: TRBV30
D gene: .
J gene: TRBJ1-6
CDR3 protein: CAFSGNSPLHF
CDR3 DNA: TGTGCCTTCTCCGGTAATTCACCCCTCCACTTT

clone size: few
V gene: TRBV5-1
D gene: TRBD1
J gene: TRBJ1-3
CDR3 protein: CASSSGQATGLSGRNTIYF
CDR3 DNA: TGCGCCAGCAGCTCCGGACAGGCCACGGGTTTAAGTGGTAGAAACACCATATATTTT

clone size: few
V gene: TRBV27
D gene: .
J gene: TRBJ1-2
CDR3 protein: CASSDYQDTNYGYTF
CDR3 DNA: TGTGCCAGCAGTGATTATCAGGACACTAACTATGGCTACACCTTC

clone size: .
V gene: TRBV5-6
D gene: .
J gene: TRBJ2-7
CDR3 protein: CASSLERVYEQYF
CDR3 DNA: TGTGCCAGCAGCTTGGAGAGGGTCTACGAGCAGTACTTC

clone size: .
V gene: TRBV21-1
D gene: .
J gene: TRBJ2-4
CDR3 protein: CASSREGGQSTLAKNIQYF
CDR3 DNA: TGTGCCAGCAGCCGAGAGGGGGGACAGTCGACGCTAGCCAAAAACATTCAGTACTTC

clone size: few
V gene: TRBV2
D gene: .
J gene: TRBJ1-1
CDR3 protein: CASSREFMNTEAFF
CDR3 DNA: TGTGCCAGCAGTCGGGAGTTCATGAACACTGAAGCTTTCTTT

clone size: .
V gene: TRBV5-4
D gene: .
J gene: TRBJ1-1
CDR3 protein: CATSPNTEAFF
CDR3 DNA: TGTGCCACCTCTCCGAACACTGAAGCTTTCTTT

clone size: .
V gene: TRBV5-1
D gene: .
J gene: TRBJ1-1
CDR3 protein: CASSLAAGETEAFF
CDR3 DNA: TGCGCCAGCAGCTTAGCGGCCGGGGAAACTGAAGCTTTCTTT

clone size: few
V gene: TRBV23-1
D gene: .
J gene: TRBJ1-2
CDR3 protein: CASSQGRVSCGYTF
CDR3 DNA: TGCGCCAGCAGTCAAGGCAGGGTCTCCTGTGGCTACACCTTC

clone size: once
V gene: TRBV18
D gene: .
J gene: TRBJ2-7
CDR3 protein: CASSPKGEHEQYF
CDR3 DNA: TGTGCCAGCTCACCAAAGGGGGAACACGAGCAGTACTTC

clone size: .
V gene: TRBV30
D gene: TRBD1
J gene: TRBJ1-2
CDR3 protein: CAWSTPGQGYGYTF
CDR3 DNA: TGTGCCTGGAGTACACCGGGACAGGGCTATGGCTACACCTTC

clone size: once
V gene: TRBV3-1/TRBV3-2
D gene: TRBD2
J gene: TRBJ2-7
CDR3 protein: CASSQDTSGGDRQYF
CDR3 DNA: TGTGCCAGCAGCCAAGATACGAGCGGGGGGGATAGGCAGTACTTC

clone size: .
V gene: TRBV13
D gene: .
J gene: TRBJ2-2
CDR3 protein: CASSLGTPYTGELFF
CDR3 DNA: TGTGCCAGCAGCCTCGGGACTCCTTACACCGGGGAGCTGTTTTTT

clone size: .
V gene: TRBV4-1
D gene: TRBD1
J gene: TRBJ1-2
CDR3 protein: CASSLGDRVDGYTF
CDR3 DNA: TGCGCCAGCAGCCTAGGGGACAGGGTTGATGGCTACACCTTC

clone size: .
V gene: TRBV10-3
D gene: .
J gene: TRBJ2-3
CDR3 protein: CAISESSSVAPDTQYF
CDR3 DNA: TGTGCCATCAGTGAGTCGTCTAGCGTCGCCCCAGATACGCAGTATTTT

clone size: few
V gene: TRBV2
D gene: TRBD2
J gene: TRBJ2-5
CDR3 protein: CASSGLAVVETQYF
CDR3 DNA: TGTGCCAGCTCGGGACTAGCGGTTGTAGAGACCCAGTACTTC